A selection of T cell receptor beta chains follows, all from one sample in a study of blood T cell repertoires in COVID-19. Profiling relied on immunoSEQ multiplex PCR, and the TCRdb table lists in-frame clones only, not all of them. The repertoire holds 150,000 to 200,000 clones, with 80% to 90% as singletons. The sequenced material came from peripheral blood. The receptors here all came from a woman aged 80 or over with COVID-19, enrolled during active disease. Both conserved end residues are part of each CDR3. Fields, in order: clone size, V gene, D gene, J gene, CDR3 DNA, CDR3 protein. D genes are given only for firm matches. Not every row has a clone size; where given, it reads once, few, many or a size class.

abundance: few; v_gene: TRBV7-9; d_gene: -; j_gene: TRBJ1-4; CDR3nt: TGTGCCAGCAGCGCCAGGTCCGGGGGGACTAATGAAAAACTGTTTTTT; CDR3aa: CASSARSGGTNEKLFF
abundance: -; v_gene: TRBV5-4; d_gene: TRBD2; j_gene: TRBJ2-1; CDR3nt: TGTGCCAGCAGCTCGGGGACTAGCGGGAGGAATGAGCAGTTCTTC; CDR3aa: CASSSGTSGRNEQFF
abundance: -; v_gene: TRBV7-9; d_gene: -; j_gene: TRBJ2-5; CDR3nt: TGTGCCAGCACCCAATTGCGGGTGGGAGAGACCCAGTACTTC; CDR3aa: CASTQLRVGETQYF
abundance: -; v_gene: TRBV6-5; d_gene: TRBD1; j_gene: TRBJ1-2; CDR3nt: TGTGCCAGCAGGGAGACAGGGGACTGGGAGGGCTACACCTTC; CDR3aa: CASRETGDWEGYTF
abundance: -; v_gene: TRBV6-1; d_gene: -; j_gene: TRBJ1-2; CDR3nt: TGTGCCAGCAGTGAATCGGCAGGGCCCTATGGCTACACCTTC; CDR3aa: CASSESAGPYGYTF
abundance: once; v_gene: TRBV18; d_gene: TRBD2; j_gene: TRBJ2-1; CDR3nt: TGTGCCAGCTCACCAGAGGGACTAGCTTACAATGAGCAGTTCTTC; CDR3aa: CASSPEGLAYNEQFF
abundance: -; v_gene: TRBV3-1/TRBV3-2; d_gene: TRBD1; j_gene: TRBJ2-7; CDR3nt: TGTGCCAGCAGTTACGGGACAGGGGGCGGATACGAGCAGTACTTC; CDR3aa: CASSYGTGGGYEQYF
abundance: -; v_gene: TRBV7-8; d_gene: -; j_gene: TRBJ1-2; CDR3nt: TGTGCCAGCAGCTTAACCTCCAGGGAAGCCGGCTACACCTTC; CDR3aa: CASSLTSREAGYTF
abundance: few; v_gene: TRBV19; d_gene: -; j_gene: TRBJ2-2; CDR3nt: TGTGCCAGTAGTGCCTACCCCAGGGGCACCGGGGAGCTGTTTTTT; CDR3aa: CASSAYPRGTGELFF
abundance: -; v_gene: TRBV7-9; d_gene: TRBD1; j_gene: TRBJ2-1; CDR3nt: TGTGCCAGCAGCTCACAGGGGGCGGGAAATGAGCAGTTCTTC; CDR3aa: CASSSQGAGNEQFF
abundance: -; v_gene: TRBV12-3/TRBV12-4; d_gene: -; j_gene: TRBJ2-5; CDR3nt: TGTGCCAGCAGTTTAGCGGAGTACGGACAGATATACTTC; CDR3aa: CASSLAEYGQIYF
abundance: -; v_gene: TRBV5-1; d_gene: -; j_gene: TRBJ1-6; CDR3nt: TGCGCCAGCAGCTTGGTAACAGGGAACAATTCACCCCTCCACTTT; CDR3aa: CASSLVTGNNSPLHF
abundance: -; v_gene: TRBV2; d_gene: TRBD1; j_gene: TRBJ1-1; CDR3nt: TGTGCCAGCAACGGACAGGGCGCAATGAACACTGAAGCTTTCTTT; CDR3aa: CASNGQGAMNTEAFF
abundance: -; v_gene: TRBV10-3; d_gene: -; j_gene: TRBJ2-7; CDR3nt: TGTGCCATCAGTGAATTGAGTGGGCAGTCCTCCTACGAGCAGTACTTC; CDR3aa: CAISELSGQSSYEQYF
abundance: -; v_gene: TRBV7-9; d_gene: -; j_gene: TRBJ2-2; CDR3nt: TGTGCCAGCAAAAAATCAGGGATCCCCGGGGAGCTGTTTTTT; CDR3aa: CASKKSGIPGELFF
abundance: -; v_gene: TRBV11-3; d_gene: -; j_gene: TRBJ1-5; CDR3nt: TGTGCCAGCAGCTTACGGGGGATCCATCAGCCCCAGCATTTT; CDR3aa: CASSLRGIHQPQHF
abundance: -; v_gene: TRBV5-4; d_gene: -; j_gene: TRBJ1-1; CDR3nt: TGTGCCAGCAGCAATGGGGGGGTCATGAACACTGAAGCTTTCTTT; CDR3aa: CASSNGGVMNTEAFF
abundance: -; v_gene: TRBV2; d_gene: -; j_gene: TRBJ2-7; CDR3nt: TGTGCCAGCAGTGGAACGGTCAATCCCCCGGGGGAGCAGTACTTC; CDR3aa: CASSGTVNPPGEQYF
abundance: -; v_gene: TRBV28; d_gene: TRBD1; j_gene: TRBJ1-4; CDR3nt: TGTGCCAGCATCAGCACCGGGACAGGTGAAAAACTGTTTTTT; CDR3aa: CASISTGTGEKLFF
abundance: -; v_gene: TRBV6-6; d_gene: TRBD1; j_gene: TRBJ1-4; CDR3nt: TGTGCCGTACACAGGGGCCGGAATGAAAAACTGTTTTTT; CDR3aa: CAVHRGRNEKLFF
abundance: -; v_gene: TRBV19; d_gene: -; j_gene: TRBJ1-5; CDR3nt: TGTGCCAGTATGGGGGGGGCTTATAGCAATCAGCCCCAGCATTTT; CDR3aa: CASMGGAYSNQPQHF
abundance: -; v_gene: TRBV5-1; d_gene: -; j_gene: TRBJ2-3; CDR3nt: TGCGCCAGCAGCTTGTATGCAGGTTCTAGCACAGATACGCAGTATTTT; CDR3aa: CASSLYAGSSTDTQYF
abundance: -; v_gene: TRBV19; d_gene: TRBD1; j_gene: TRBJ1-2; CDR3nt: TGTGCCAGTAGTATAGGGGGACAGAGCGGCTACACTTTC; CDR3aa: CASSIGGQSGYTF
abundance: -; v_gene: TRBV24-1; d_gene: TRBD2; j_gene: TRBJ2-1; CDR3nt: TGTGCCACCAGTGATCGACCGGGACTAGCGGGAGCTGGGACGTACAATGAGCAGTTCTTC; CDR3aa: CATSDRPGLAGAGTYNEQFF
abundance: -; v_gene: TRBV5-4; d_gene: -; j_gene: TRBJ2-3; CDR3nt: TGTGCCAGCAGCCGCGAGGGGGGGGTTACCACAGATACGCAGTATTTT; CDR3aa: CASSREGGVTTDTQYF
abundance: -; v_gene: TRBV11-2; d_gene: -; j_gene: TRBJ1-6; CDR3nt: TGTGCCAGCAGCTTAATCCAGGGAGGACCCTATAATTCACCCCTCCACTTT; CDR3aa: CASSLIQGGPYNSPLHF
abundance: -; v_gene: TRBV2; d_gene: -; j_gene: TRBJ2-2; CDR3nt: TGTGCCAGCAGCCCAATAACGGGGAACACCGGGGAGCTGTTTTTT; CDR3aa: CASSPITGNTGELFF
abundance: once; v_gene: TRBV9; d_gene: TRBD1; j_gene: TRBJ2-7; CDR3nt: TGTGCCAGCAGCGCAAGGACAGGGACCTCCTACGAGCAGTACTTC; CDR3aa: CASSARTGTSYEQYF
abundance: -; v_gene: TRBV20-1; d_gene: -; j_gene: TRBJ1-3; CDR3nt: TGCAGTGCTAGTCGGCGGATCTCTGGAAACACCATATATTTT; CDR3aa: CSASRRISGNTIYF
abundance: -; v_gene: TRBV27; d_gene: -; j_gene: TRBJ2-5; CDR3nt: TGTGCCAGCAGTGCGGGAGAGACCCAGTACTTC; CDR3aa: CASSAGETQYF
abundance: once; v_gene: TRBV27; d_gene: -; j_gene: TRBJ1-2; CDR3nt: TGTGCCAGCAGTCTCACAGGGTTTGGCCTAGCTATTGGTGACTATGGCTACACCTTC; CDR3aa: CASSLTGFGLAIGDYGYTF
abundance: few; v_gene: TRBV7-2; d_gene: -; j_gene: TRBJ2-7; CDR3nt: TGTGCCAGCAGCCCCCGTTACTACGAGCAGTACTTC; CDR3aa: CASSPRYYEQYF
abundance: -; v_gene: TRBV19; d_gene: -; j_gene: TRBJ1-2; CDR3nt: TGTGCCAGTAGTAACCTACAGGGTGGCTACACCTTC; CDR3aa: CASSNLQGGYTF
abundance: -; v_gene: TRBV29-1; d_gene: -; j_gene: TRBJ2-3; CDR3nt: TGCAGCGTTGCGACAGGGAGGATAGATACGCAGTATTTT; CDR3aa: CSVATGRIDTQYF
abundance: -; v_gene: TRBV6-4; d_gene: -; j_gene: TRBJ2-1; CDR3nt: TGTGCCAGCAGTGACTTTAGCGGCAATGAGCAGTTCTTC; CDR3aa: CASSDFSGNEQFF
abundance: -; v_gene: TRBV19; d_gene: -; j_gene: TRBJ1-2; CDR3nt: TGTGCCAGTAGTATAGGTGCAGGGGATGGCTACACCTTC; CDR3aa: CASSIGAGDGYTF
abundance: -; v_gene: TRBV7-9; d_gene: -; j_gene: TRBJ2-2; CDR3nt: TGTGCCAGCAGCTTCGGCAGGGCAGTGACCGGGGAGCTGTTTTTT; CDR3aa: CASSFGRAVTGELFF
abundance: -; v_gene: TRBV27; d_gene: -; j_gene: TRBJ1-6; CDR3nt: TGTGCCAGCAGTTGGACAGTAAATAATTCACCCCTCCACTTT; CDR3aa: CASSWTVNNSPLHF
abundance: -; v_gene: TRBV7-9; d_gene: -; j_gene: TRBJ2-5; CDR3nt: TGTGCCAGCAGCTCGGGGTTGGCCCAGTACTTC; CDR3aa: CASSSGLAQYF
abundance: -; v_gene: TRBV3-1/TRBV3-2; d_gene: TRBD1; j_gene: TRBJ1-1; CDR3nt: TGTGCCAGCAGCCCTCGGACAGGGCCTGGCACTGAAGCTTTCTTT; CDR3aa: CASSPRTGPGTEAFF
abundance: -; v_gene: TRBV29-1; d_gene: TRBD1; j_gene: TRBJ2-2; CDR3nt: TGCAGCGCCGGCCCTCGAATCGACAGGGTAGACACCGGGGAGCTGTTTTTT; CDR3aa: CSAGPRIDRVDTGELFF
abundance: -; v_gene: TRBV7-9; d_gene: TRBD1; j_gene: TRBJ2-7; CDR3nt: TGTGCCAGCAGATCGTCGGGACAGGACCCTTACGAGCAGTACTTC; CDR3aa: CASRSSGQDPYEQYF
abundance: -; v_gene: TRBV19; d_gene: TRBD2; j_gene: TRBJ2-7; CDR3nt: TGTGCCAGTTTCTTAGCGGGGGGGACTAGCTCCTACGAGCAGTACTTC; CDR3aa: CASFLAGGTSSYEQYF
abundance: -; v_gene: TRBV7-2; d_gene: -; j_gene: TRBJ1-2; CDR3nt: TGTGCCAGCAGCTTAGTGGTCAGGTCTGACGGCTACACCTTC; CDR3aa: CASSLVVRSDGYTF
abundance: -; v_gene: TRBV5-6; d_gene: -; j_gene: TRBJ1-2; CDR3nt: TGTGCCAGCAGCTTGGGTAACAGGGAGTATCGCTACACCTTC; CDR3aa: CASSLGNREYRYTF